One T cell receptor (beta chain) is described in this entry. The data derive from a study of cytomegalovirus exposure and HLA in healthy donors. Germline CDR1 is SGHDN and CDR2 is FVKESK. The ends lost 4 bases at V and 2 bases at J; junction bases unmatched: 4. This CDR3 is 15 amino acids long. PCR amplification relied on 60 Vbeta primers (plus 13 Jbeta primers). Method: immunoSEQ multiplex PCR; TCRdb's copy keeps in-frame clones and lacks some. Of around 120,000 clones detected, 80% to 90% appear once; the ten largest clones hold around 11%. The genes are TRBV14 and TRBJ2-5, with TRBD1 matching 10 bases. The sequence derives from a male donor in good health and CMV-seropositive. Sequencing was performed on PBMCs. CDR3 sequence: CASSPRTGGQETQYF. The CDR3 DNA sequence: TGTGCCAGCAGCCCGCGGACAGGGGGGCAAGAGACCCAGTACTTC.